This section outlines one T cell receptor beta chain sequence together with its context. The CDR3 loop spans 14 amino acids. Trimming shortened V by 4 bases and J by 1 base, and 11 bases separated the two germline ends. In germline, CDR1 is SGHNT, CDR2 YYREEE (reference sequence). The record originates from a study of cytomegalovirus exposure and HLA in healthy donors. Use of 60 Vbeta and 13 Jbeta primers characterized the PCR. Here immunoSEQ multiplex PCR was the method, and the copy in TCRdb shows in-frame clones only, minus some. The sample includes 150,000 to 200,000 clones, 82% of them seen just once.

The clonotype comes from a girl aged 5-17 years in good health and CMV-seropositive. The chain has TRBV5-4 and TRBJ2-5, with a possible D match to TRBD1 (6 bases). What was sequenced was PBMCs. CDR3 coding DNA: TGTGCCAGCAGCCCGAACAGGGTCCAAGAGACCCAGTACTTC. It translates to CASSPNRVQETQYF.